This T cell receptor beta chain derives from a study of shared clonotypes between healthy human individuals. The repertoire was sequenced with immunoSEQ multiplex PCR; TCRdb's copy has only in-frame clones and lacks some. The sample consists of roughly 2.4 million clones, 90% to 96% of them appearing once. Unmatched junction bases numbered 17, after V lost 6 bases and J lost 5 bases. The CDR3 has 17 amino acids. CDR1 is WSHSY, CDR2 SAAADI, per germline. The chain employs TRBV10-2 and TRBJ1-1; TRBD1 aligns across 8 bases. The sequence came from a man aged 18 to 30 in good health. The material sequenced was naive CD4+ T cells sorted from blood. Regarding subset: CD45RA+ positively selected. The CDR3, as DNA: TGCGCCAGCAGCGACCCGACCAAGACAGGGGACGGAACTGAAGCTTTCTTT. Residues: CASSDPTKTGDGTEAFF.